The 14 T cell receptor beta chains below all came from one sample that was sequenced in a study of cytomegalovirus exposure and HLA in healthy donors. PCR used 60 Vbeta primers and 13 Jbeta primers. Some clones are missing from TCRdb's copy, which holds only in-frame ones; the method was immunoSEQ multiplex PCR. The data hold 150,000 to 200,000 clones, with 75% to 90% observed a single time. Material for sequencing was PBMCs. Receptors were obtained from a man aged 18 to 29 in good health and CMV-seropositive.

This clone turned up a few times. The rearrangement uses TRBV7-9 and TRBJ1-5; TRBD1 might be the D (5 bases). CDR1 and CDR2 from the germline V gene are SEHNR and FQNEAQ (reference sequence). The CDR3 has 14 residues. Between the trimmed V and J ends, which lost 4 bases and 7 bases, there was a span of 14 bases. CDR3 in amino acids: CASSSRGSNQPQHF. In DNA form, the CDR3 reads TGTGCCAGCAGCTCAAGGGGAAGTAACCAGCCCCAGCATTTT.

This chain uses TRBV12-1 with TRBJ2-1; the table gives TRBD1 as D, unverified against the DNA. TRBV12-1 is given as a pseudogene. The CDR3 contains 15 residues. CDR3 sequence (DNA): TGTGCCAGCAGCTTTGTGGGGGCCCCTCCGATTATGCAGTTCTTC. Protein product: CASSFVGAPPIMQFF.

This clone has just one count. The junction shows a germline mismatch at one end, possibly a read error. CDR3 in amino acids: CASSPRDRYYGYTF. DNA for the CDR3: TGTGCTAGCAGCCCCCGGGACAGATACTATGGCTACACCTTC. The chain couples TRBV7-7 to TRBJ1-2, with 7 nucleotides matching TRBD1. The CDR3 length is 14 residues. Germline lookup yields CDR1 SSHAT and CDR2 FNYEAQ (reference sequence).

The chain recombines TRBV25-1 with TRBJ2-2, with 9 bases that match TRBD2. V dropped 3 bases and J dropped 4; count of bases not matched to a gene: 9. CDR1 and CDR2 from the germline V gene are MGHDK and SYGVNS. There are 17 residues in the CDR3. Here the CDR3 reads CASSDSRGGPVTGELFF. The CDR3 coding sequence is TGTGCCAGCAGTGATTCGCGGGGGGGCCCCGTCACCGGGGAGCTGTTTTTT.

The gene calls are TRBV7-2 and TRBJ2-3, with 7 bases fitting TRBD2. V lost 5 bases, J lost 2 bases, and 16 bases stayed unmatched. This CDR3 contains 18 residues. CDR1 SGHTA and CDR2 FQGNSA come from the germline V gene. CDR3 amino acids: CASSHHWRRAGATDTQYF. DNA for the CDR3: TGTGCCAGCAGCCACCATTGGCGTAGGGCGGGAGCCACAGATACGCAGTATTTT. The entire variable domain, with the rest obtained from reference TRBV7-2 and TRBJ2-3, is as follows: GAGVSQSPSNKVTEKGKDVELRCDPISGHTALYWYRQSLGQGLEFLIYFQGNSAPDKSGLPSDRFSAERTGGSVSTLTIQRTQQEDSAVYLCASSHHWRRAGATDTQYFGPGTRLTVL.

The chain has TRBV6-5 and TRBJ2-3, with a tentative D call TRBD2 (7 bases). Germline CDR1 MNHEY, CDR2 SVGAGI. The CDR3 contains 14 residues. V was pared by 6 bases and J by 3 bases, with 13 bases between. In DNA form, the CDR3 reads TGTGCCAGCAGGGCAGAGGGGGGGACAGATACGCAGTATTTT. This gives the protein CASRAEGGTDTQYF.

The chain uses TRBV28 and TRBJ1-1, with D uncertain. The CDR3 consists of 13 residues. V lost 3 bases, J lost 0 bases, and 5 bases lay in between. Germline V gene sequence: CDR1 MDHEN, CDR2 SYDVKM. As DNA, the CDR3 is TGTGCCAGCAGTTTTTCATTGAACACTGAAGCTTTCTTT. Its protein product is CASSFSLNTEAFF.

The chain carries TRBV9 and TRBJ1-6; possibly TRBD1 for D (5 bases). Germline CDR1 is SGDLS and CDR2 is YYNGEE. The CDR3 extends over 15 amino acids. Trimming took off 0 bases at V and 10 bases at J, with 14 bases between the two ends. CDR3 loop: CASSVAQGAGSPLHF. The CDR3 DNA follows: TGTGCCAGCAGCGTAGCTCAAGGGGCCGGGTCACCCCTCCACTTT.

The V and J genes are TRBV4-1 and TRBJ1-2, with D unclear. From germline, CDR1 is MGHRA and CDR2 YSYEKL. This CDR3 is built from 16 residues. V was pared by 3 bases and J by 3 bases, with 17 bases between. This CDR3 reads CASSHMIREVHYGYTF. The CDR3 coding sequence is TGCGCCAGCAGCCATATGATTCGGGAGGTCCACTATGGCTACACCTTC.

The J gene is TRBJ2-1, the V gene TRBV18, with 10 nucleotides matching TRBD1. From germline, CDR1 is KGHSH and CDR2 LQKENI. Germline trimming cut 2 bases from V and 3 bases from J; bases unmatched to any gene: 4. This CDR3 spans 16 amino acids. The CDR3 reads CASSPSWTGGYNEQFF. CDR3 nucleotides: TGTGCCAGCTCACCATCGTGGACAGGGGGCTACAATGAGCAGTTCTTC.

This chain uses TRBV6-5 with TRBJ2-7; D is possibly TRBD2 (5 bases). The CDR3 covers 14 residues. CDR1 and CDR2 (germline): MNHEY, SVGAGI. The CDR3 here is CACSRGAGEYEQYF. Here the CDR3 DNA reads TGTGCATGCTCACGCGGAGCCGGGGAGTACGAGCAGTACTTC.

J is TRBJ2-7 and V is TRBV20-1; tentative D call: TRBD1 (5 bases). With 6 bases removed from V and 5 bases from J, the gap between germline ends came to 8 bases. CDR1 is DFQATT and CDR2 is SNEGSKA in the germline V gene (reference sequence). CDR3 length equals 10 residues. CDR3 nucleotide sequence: TGCAGTGCATCAGGGAACGAGCAGTACTTC. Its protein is CSASGNEQYF.

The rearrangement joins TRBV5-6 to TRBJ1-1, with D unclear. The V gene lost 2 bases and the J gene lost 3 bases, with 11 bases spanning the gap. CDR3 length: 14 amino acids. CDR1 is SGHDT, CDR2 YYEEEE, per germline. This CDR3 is CASSFRTVDTEAFF. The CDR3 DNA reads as TGTGCCAGCAGCTTCAGGACTGTTGACACTGAAGCTTTCTTT.

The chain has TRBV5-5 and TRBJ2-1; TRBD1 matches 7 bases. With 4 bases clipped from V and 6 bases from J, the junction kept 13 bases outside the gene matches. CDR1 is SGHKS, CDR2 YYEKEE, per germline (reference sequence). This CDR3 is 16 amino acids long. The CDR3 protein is CASSPTSQGIRNEQFF. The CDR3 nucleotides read TGTGCCAGCAGCCCAACATCACAGGGGATTCGCAATGAGCAGTTCTTC.